This T cell receptor beta chain was observed in a study of CD8 T cells in Susac syndrome. The RNA, about 0.45 to 1 ug, was put through reverse transcription using random hexamers. A multiplex approach, immunoSEQ multiplex PCR, amplified TCR beta CDR3 across 54 Vbeta and 13 Jbeta. TCRdb analysed the immunoSEQ multiplex PCR reads with MiXCR anew, one entry per CDR3 protein. The sample contains about 80,000 distinct CDR3 sequences, 90% to 95% of which appear only once. The length of the CDR3 is 15 residues. V was shortened by 3 bases and J by 0 bases, with 10 bases between the two germline ends. Through negative isolation, CD4+ and CD8+ T cells were obtained, while TEMRA cells were enriched using FACS.

The clonotype originates from a human donor with multiple sclerosis. The chain joins TRBV12-3 or TRBV12-4 to TRBJ2-3; D call uncertain. The sample consisted of CD8+ T cells from PBMCs. The CDR3 DNA is TGTGCCAGCAGTTTCGTGACTTCTAGCACAGATACGCAGTATTTT. Its translation is CASSFVTSSTDTQYF.